These 20 T cell receptor beta chains came from one sample sequenced in a study of cytomegalovirus exposure and HLA in healthy donors. The study ran its PCR with 60 Vbeta and 13 Jbeta primers. This table comes from immunoSEQ multiplex PCR, and its TCRdb copy is limited to in-frame clones, with some not included. Of around 160,000 clones listed, around three quarters were seen once; the top ten hold 3%. The sample comprised PBMCs. The receptors were gathered from a man aged 35 to 55 in good health and CMV-seropositive.

The chain is built from TRBV9 and TRBJ2-3, with 15 bases fitting TRBD2. Germline V gene data show CDR1 as SGDLS and CDR2 as YYNGEE. The CDR3 has 17 residues. Trimming at V came to 4 bases and at J to 6 bases, leaving 9 bases not matched to a gene. This CDR3 is CASSYGLAGGGEDTQYF. CDR3 sequence (DNA): TGTGCCAGCAGCTACGGACTAGCGGGAGGGGGAGAGGATACGCAGTATTTT.

V and J are TRBV28 and TRBJ2-5; 12 bases fit TRBD1. V lost 3 bases, J lost 5 bases, and 7 bases stayed unmatched. CDR1 and CDR2 from the germline V gene are MDHEN and SYDVKM. The CDR3 length is 16 residues. The CDR3 DNA sequence: TGTGCCAGCAGTTTGGGGACAGGGGGCGCCTATGAGACCCAGTACTTC. Translating gives CASSLGTGGAYETQYF.

This clone has more than one count but fewer than ten. This chain links TRBV7-9 with TRBJ2-3; maybe TRBD2 (6 bases). The V and J ends lost 1 base and 0 bases respectively, with 11 bases between them. Germline CDR1 reads SEHNR; CDR2 reads FQNEAQ (reference sequence). There are 16 residues in the CDR3. The CDR3 here is CASSLGASGSTDTQYF. The DNA of the CDR3 is TGTGCCAGCAGCTTAGGGGCCAGCGGGAGCACAGATACGCAGTATTTT.

This sequence joins TRBV6-5 and TRBJ1-5, with 9 bases identical to TRBD1. V shed 8 bases and J 6 bases; nucleotides not matched to a gene: 8. Germline V gene data show CDR1 as MNHEY and CDR2 as SVGAGI. This CDR3 comprises 14 residues. For the CDR3, the DNA is TGTGCCAGCCGTCGGGGACAGGGCGCTCAGCCCCAGCATTTT. Encoded protein: CASRRGQGAQPQHF.

The chain links TRBV6-1 to TRBJ2-1; 7 positions agree with TRBD2. The CDR3 covers 15 residues. The V gene end was trimmed by 10 bases and the J gene end by 0 bases; junction bases not matched to a gene: 9. Germline CDR1 and CDR2: MNHNS and SASEGT. CDR3 bases: TGTGCCAACTCCCCTCTAGCGGACTCCTACAATGAGCAGTTCTTC. Amino acids: CANSPLADSYNEQFF.

This clone was picked up one time. This chain connects TRBV4-2 to TRBJ2-5; TRBD2 aligns across 11 bases. This CDR3 region has 17 residues. J was trimmed by 3 bases and V by 4 bases; bases with no gene match: 10. Germline CDR1 is LGHNA and CDR2 is YNFKEQ. As DNA, the CDR3 is TGTGCCAGCAGCCCCCGGGCAGAGACTAGCGGGAAAGAGACCCAGTACTTC. Protein sequence: CASSPRAETSGKETQYF.

The chain uses TRBV6-6 and TRBJ2-7, with 8 bases aligning to TRBD1. There are 14 residues in the CDR3. CDR1 is MNHNY and CDR2 is SVGAGI in the germline V gene (reference sequence). With V trimmed by 6 bases and J by 6 bases, 10 bases remained unmatched. The chain's CDR3 is CASSDRGFPGEQYF. The CDR3 nucleotides are TGTGCCAGCAGCGACAGGGGATTTCCTGGCGAGCAGTACTTC.

CDR3 amino acids: CASSATGFSGNTIYF. CDR3 sequence (DNA): TGTGCCAGCAGCGCTACAGGGTTCTCTGGAAACACCATATATTTT. The chain couples TRBV9 to TRBJ1-3; D perhaps matches TRBD1 (6 bases). V was cut by 3 bases and J by 0 bases, with 10 bases left in between. Per germline, CDR1 SGDLS and CDR2 YYNGEE. The CDR3 is 15 amino acids.

This chain connects TRBV7-2 to TRBJ2-7; D is possibly TRBD2 (5 bases). Deletions cut 5 bases from V and 1 base from J, with 9 bases between. The CDR3 contains 13 residues. CDR1 is SGHTA and CDR2 is FQGNSA in the germline V gene. Here the CDR3 DNA reads TGTGCCAGCAGCACCGGGAATTCCTACGAGCAGTACTTC. Encoded protein: CASSTGNSYEQYF. The whole variable domain, filled in from reference TRBV7-2 and TRBJ2-7, reads GAGVSQSPSNKVTEKGKDVELRCDPISGHTALYWYRQSLGQGLEFLIYFQGNSAPDKSGLPSDRFSAERTGGSVSTLTIQRTQQEDSAVYLCASSTGNSYEQYFGPGTRLTVT.

V is TRBV9 and J is TRBJ2-6, with 9 bases fitting TRBD1. Per the germline V gene, CDR1 is SGDLS and CDR2 is YYNGEE. The V and J ends lost 4 bases and 2 bases, in that order; junction bases with no gene match: 7. The CDR3 is 17 residues long. In DNA form, the CDR3 reads TGTGCCAGCAGCCCGGGACAGGGACTGGCTGGGGCCAACGTCCTGACTTTC. It translates to CASSPGQGLAGANVLTF. Filled out from reference TRBV9 and TRBJ2-6, the complete variable domain reads DSGVTQTPKHLITATGQRVTLRCSPRSGDLSVYWYQQSLDQGLQFLIQYYNGEERAKGNILERFSAQQFPDLHSELNLSSLELGDSALYFCASSPGQGLAGANVLTFGAGSRLTVL.

This clone was seen a few times. The chain carries TRBV6-1 and TRBJ1-2; a possible D gene is TRBD1 (5 bases). Germline V gene data show CDR1 as MNHNS and CDR2 as SASEGT. Trimming cost V 6 bases and J 4 bases, with 15 bases left between them. This CDR3 comprises 14 residues. The CDR3, as DNA: TGTGCCAGCAGGGCAACAGGAATTCCCTATGGCTACACCTTC. Amino acids: CASRATGIPYGYTF.

This chain uses TRBV2 with TRBJ2-5, with TRBD2 as a possible D gene (5 bases). V was clipped by 8 bases and J by 2 bases, with 15 bases between them. The germline V gene has CDR1 SNHLY and CDR2 FYNNEI. The CDR3 contains 14 residues. The CDR3 nucleotides read TGTGCCAGCGATCGGTTTGGAGGTCAAGAGACCCAGTACTTC. Translating gives CASDRFGGQETQYF. The full variable domain, in which reference TRBV2 and TRBJ2-5 provide the parts outside the CDR3, is EPEVTQTPSHQVTQMGQEVILRCVPISNHLYFYWYRQILGQKVEFLVSFYNNEISEKSEIFDDQFSVERPDGSNFTLKIRSTKLEDSAMYFCASDRFGGQETQYFGPGTRLLVL.

The chain is built from TRBV6-4 and TRBJ2-3; 10 positions agree with TRBD1. V gave up 9 bases and J gave up 5 bases; unmatched junction bases: 8. The germline CDR1 and CDR2 sequences are MRHNA and SNTAGT. The CDR3 loop spans 14 amino acids. As DNA, the CDR3 is TGTGCCAGTCGGGACAGGGGCGCCGGAGATACGCAGTATTTT. Its translation: CASRDRGAGDTQYF.

Only a few counts were recorded for this clone. The rearrangement links TRBV6-4 to TRBJ2-2, with D possibly matching TRBD2 (5 bases). V was pared by 2 bases and J by 3 bases, with 7 bases between. The length of the CDR3 is 14 residues. Germline CDR1 and CDR2: MRHNA and SNTAGT. CDR3 bases: TGTGCCAGCAGTGACGCACTAGACACCGGGGAGCTGTTTTTT. Its translation is CASSDALDTGELFF.

The chain is built from TRBV15 and TRBJ2-7, with 9 bases that match TRBD1. Germline V gene data show CDR1 as LNHNV and CDR2 as YYDKDF (reference sequence). With 5 bases clipped from V and 3 bases from J, the junction kept 5 bases outside the gene matches. CDR3 length equals 14 residues. Here the CDR3 reads CATSAHRGLYEQYF. Written as DNA, the CDR3 is TGTGCCACCAGCGCGCACAGGGGGCTCTACGAGCAGTACTTC.

This clone was detected once. The rearrangement joins TRBV28 to TRBJ2-6; the D gene is possibly TRBD1 (6 bases). CDR3 length: 16 residues. Germline-derived CDR1 and CDR2 are MDHEN and SYDVKM. The V end was cut by 3 bases, the J end by 1 base, with 10 bases between. CDR3 amino acids: CASSFYDRSGANVLTF. In nucleotides, the CDR3 is TGTGCCAGCAGTTTCTATGACAGGTCTGGGGCCAACGTCCTGACTTTC.

The chain is built from TRBV5-5 and TRBJ1-2; 7 positions agree with TRBD1. The CDR3 runs 15 residues. Germline V gene sequence: CDR1 SGHKS, CDR2 YYEKEE (reference sequence). Germline trimming cut 4 bases from V and 0 bases from J; bases unmatched to any gene: 6. The CDR3 is CASSHLQGPNYGYTF. The CDR3 DNA reads TGTGCCAGCAGCCATTTACAGGGGCCTAACTATGGCTACACCTTC.

The rearrangement joins TRBV19 to TRBJ2-7; 10 bases match TRBD2. V lost 5 bases, J lost 4 bases, and 5 bases stayed unmatched. This CDR3 has 14 amino acids. Per the germline V gene, CDR1 is LNHDA and CDR2 is SQIVND (reference sequence). The CDR3 DNA follows: TGTGCCAGTAGTTTAGCGGGAGGCCCTTACGAGCAGTACTTC. Encoded protein: CASSLAGGPYEQYF.

This chain uses TRBV28 with TRBJ1-5, with 11 nucleotides matching TRBD1. From germline, CDR1 is MDHEN and CDR2 SYDVKM. J lost 2 bases, V lost 4 bases, and 7 bases had no gene match. There are 17 residues in the CDR3. Here the CDR3 DNA reads TGTGCCAGCAGTTCCGGACAGGGGGCGGTTGGCAATCAGCCCCAGCATTTT. This codes for CASSSGQGAVGNQPQHF.

The gene calls are TRBV5-4 and TRBJ2-5, with D unresolved. The CDR3 spans 12 residues. Germline V lookup: CDR1 SGHNT, CDR2 YYREEE (reference sequence). V was shortened by 2 bases and J by 2 bases, with 4 bases between the two germline ends. This CDR3 is CASSLTQETQYF. The CDR3 coding sequence is TGTGCCAGCAGCTTAACTCAAGAGACCCAGTACTTC.